This TCR beta chain was sequenced for a study of T cells in Graves' hyperthyroidism and ophthalmopathy. Study-wide context: The authors collected peripheral blood at initial diagnosis, before any treatment.

Trimming left V 8 bases short and J 0 bases short, with 13 bases between. The V gene's germline CDR1 is SGHAT and CDR2 FQNNGV. The CDR3 is 14 residues long. Amplification of TCR beta CDR3 regions used RNA as the template. Using the HTBI primer set, a first-round RT-PCR was run on the TCR CDR3. TCRdb re-analysed the multiplex PCR reads in MiXCR, keeping a single row per CDR3 protein. Of 450,000 to 650,000 distinct CDR3 sequences in the sample, less than 25% were seen once. Pregnant or lactating patients were excluded, as were those with uncontrolled infection or other autoimmune disease. This sequence joins TRBV11-2 and TRBJ1-1; perhaps TRBD1 as D (5 bases). The TCR was taken from a man between 18 and 29 years old with Graves' hyperthyroidism. Sequencing was carried out using blood. The CDR3 DNA reads TGTGCCAGCGCATGGGGGGAAGTGAACACTGAAGCTTTCTTT. Translation gives CASAWGEVNTEAFF.